The clone carrying this T cell receptor (beta chain) came up a few times. The CDR3 spans 14 residues. Germline values: CDR1 LNHDA, CDR2 SQIVND (reference sequence). Trimming took 3 bases from V and 4 from J; bases not matched to a gene: 4. Amplified TCR beta CDR3 regions came from RNA transcripts. Initially, a first-round RT-PCR of the TCR CDR3 employed the HTBI primer set. TCRdb reanalysed the multiplex PCR reads using MiXCR and keeps one entry per CDR3 protein. The sample carries under 350,000 distinct CDR3 sequences, more than 15% recorded once. The data originate from a study of T cells in Graves' hyperthyroidism and ophthalmopathy.

The sequencing sample was made of blood. This receptor was identified in a woman in her sixties with Graves' ophthalmopathy. This chain connects TRBV19 to TRBJ2-3; 7 bases align to TRBD1. The CDR3 loop reads CASSMTGLADTQYF. CDR3 coding DNA: TGTGCCAGTAGTATGACAGGGTTGGCAGATACGCAGTATTTT.